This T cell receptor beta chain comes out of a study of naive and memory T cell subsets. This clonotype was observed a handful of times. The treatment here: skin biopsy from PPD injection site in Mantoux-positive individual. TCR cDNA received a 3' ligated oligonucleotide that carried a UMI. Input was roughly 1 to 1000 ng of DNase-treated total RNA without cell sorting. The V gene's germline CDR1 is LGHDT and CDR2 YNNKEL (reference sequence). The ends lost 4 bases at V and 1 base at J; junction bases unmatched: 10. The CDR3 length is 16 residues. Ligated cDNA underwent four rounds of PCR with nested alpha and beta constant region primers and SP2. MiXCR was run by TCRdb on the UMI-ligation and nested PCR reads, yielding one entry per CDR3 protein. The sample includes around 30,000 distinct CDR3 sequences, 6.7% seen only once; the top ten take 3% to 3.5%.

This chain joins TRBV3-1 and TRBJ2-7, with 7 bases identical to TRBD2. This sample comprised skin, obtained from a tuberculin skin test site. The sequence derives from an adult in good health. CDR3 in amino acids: CASSLATSRISYEQYF. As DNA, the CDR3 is TGTGCCAGCAGCCTCGCGACTAGCCGCATTTCCTACGAGCAGTACTTC.